This T cell receptor beta chain was recovered during a study of identical twins. This clonotype was observed a handful of times. Its antigen is unidentified. From the 5' RACE reads, TCRdb called clonotypes with MiXCR, one entry per CDR3 protein. The sample gives hundreds of thousands of distinct CDR3 sequences, 18% of which show up once; over 10% is in the top ten. Study results and limitations: Beta out-of-frame sequences showed weaker excess sharing between twins.

Germline-derived CDR1 and CDR2 are MNHEY and SVGAGI. V lost 4 bases and J 2 bases, leaving 17 bases between the germline ends. There are 16 residues in the CDR3. This sample was also put to use in a study of T cells expressing NK-cell markers. That report notes: In a handful of donors, dominant clonotypes made up about 25-60.1% of CD3+CD56-NKG2C+ cells.

Specimen: PBMCs. This receptor was obtained from a woman aged 18-29 years in good health. The V and J genes are TRBV6-5 and TRBJ1-2; D is ambiguous. The CDR3 reads CASSLHRRVLNYGYTF. CDR3 nucleotides: TGTGCCAGCAGTTTGCATAGGCGGGTCTTAAACTATGGCTACACCTTC.